The clone carrying this T cell receptor beta chain was counted a few times. Antigen specificity is unknown. The time point is: persistent/refractory GD, antithyroid drugs over 5 years with positive TRAb. The TCR library was prepared using RNA isolated from PBMCs. Each of the patients was recruited from an endocrinology department situated in Xi'an, China. These data originate in a study of regulatory T cells in long-lasting Graves disease. The wider study: Patients met the persistent Graves' disease definition after over 5 years of antithyroid drugs with positive TSH receptor antibodies.

Study outcomes and limitations: Results may be inaccurate due to the small sample size. TCR diversity was lower in persistent Graves' patients (versus newly diagnosed ones).

Arm-PCR of CDR3 regions and iRepertoire HTBI primers were used to build TCR beta libraries. TCRdb ran MiXCR on the multiplex PCR reads and lists one entry per CDR3 protein. Of approximately 360,000 distinct CDR3 sequences listed, about 23% are singletons. CDR1 and CDR2 from the germline V gene are SGHAT and FQNNGV. This CDR3 contains 15 residues. The V end lost 1 base, the J end lost 4 bases, and 12 bases lay between the germline ends. The chain uses TRBV11-2 and TRBJ2-3; D possibly uses TRBD1 or TRBD2 (6 bases each). The starting material was peripheral blood mononuclear cells (PBMCs), obtained when the disease was refractory, from a patient treated with antithyroid drugs. The sequence came from a woman in her thirties or forties with Graves disease. The CDR3 region has the DNA TGTGCCAGCAGCTTAGTAGGGGGGCTGGCAGATACGCAGTATTTT. Translating it yields CASSLVGGLADTQYF.